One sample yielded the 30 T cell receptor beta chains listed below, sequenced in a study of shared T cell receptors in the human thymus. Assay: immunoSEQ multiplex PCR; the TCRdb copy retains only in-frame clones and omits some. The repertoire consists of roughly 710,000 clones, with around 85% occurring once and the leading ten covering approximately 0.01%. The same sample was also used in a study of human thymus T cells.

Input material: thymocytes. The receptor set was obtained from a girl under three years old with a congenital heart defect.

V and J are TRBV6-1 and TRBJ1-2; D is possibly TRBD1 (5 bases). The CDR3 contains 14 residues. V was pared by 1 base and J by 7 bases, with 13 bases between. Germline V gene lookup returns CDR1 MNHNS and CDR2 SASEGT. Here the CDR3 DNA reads TGTGCCAGCAGTGAAGGGGGGGGGAAAGGTGGCTACACCTTC. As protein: CASSEGGGKGGYTF.

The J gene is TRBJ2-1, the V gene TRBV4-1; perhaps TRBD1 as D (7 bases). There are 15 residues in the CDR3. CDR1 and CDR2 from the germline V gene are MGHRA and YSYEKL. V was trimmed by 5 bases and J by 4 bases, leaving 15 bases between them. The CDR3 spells CASSSKGAGYNEQFF. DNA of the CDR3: TGCGCCAGCAGCTCTAAGGGGGCGGGATACAATGAGCAGTTCTTC.

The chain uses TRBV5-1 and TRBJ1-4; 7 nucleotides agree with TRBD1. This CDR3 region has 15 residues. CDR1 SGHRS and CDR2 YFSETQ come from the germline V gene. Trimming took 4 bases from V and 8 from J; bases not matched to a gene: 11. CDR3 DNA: TGCGCCAGCAGCCGGGACAGAGCCCGATTGGAAAAACTGTTTTTT. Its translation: CASSRDRARLEKLFF.

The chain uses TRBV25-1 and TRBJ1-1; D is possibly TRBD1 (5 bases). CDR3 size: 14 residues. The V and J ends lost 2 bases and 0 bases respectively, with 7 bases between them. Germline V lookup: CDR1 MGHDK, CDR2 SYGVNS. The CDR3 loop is CASSEQTVNTEAFF. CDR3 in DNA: TGTGCCAGCAGTGAACAGACAGTGAACACTGAAGCTTTCTTT.

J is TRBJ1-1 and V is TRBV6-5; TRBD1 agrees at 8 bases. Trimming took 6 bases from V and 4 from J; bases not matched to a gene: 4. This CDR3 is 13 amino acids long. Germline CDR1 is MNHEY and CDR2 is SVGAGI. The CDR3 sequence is CASSRGLGTEAFF. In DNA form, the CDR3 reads TGTGCCAGCAGCAGGGGGCTTGGCACTGAAGCTTTCTTT.

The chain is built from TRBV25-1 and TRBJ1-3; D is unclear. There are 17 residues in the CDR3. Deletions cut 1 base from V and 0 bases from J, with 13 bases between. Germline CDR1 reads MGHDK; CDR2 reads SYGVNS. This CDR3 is CASSESTAEASGNTIYF. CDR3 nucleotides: TGTGCCAGCAGTGAATCCACCGCGGAGGCCTCTGGAAACACCATATATTTT.

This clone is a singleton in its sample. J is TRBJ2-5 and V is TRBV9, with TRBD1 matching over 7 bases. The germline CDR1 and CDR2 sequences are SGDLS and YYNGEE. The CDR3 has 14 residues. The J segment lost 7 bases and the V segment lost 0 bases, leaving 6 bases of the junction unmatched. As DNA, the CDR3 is TGTGCCAGCAGCGTAGGCACAGGGGTCGGGACCCAGTACTTC. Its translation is CASSVGTGVGTQYF.

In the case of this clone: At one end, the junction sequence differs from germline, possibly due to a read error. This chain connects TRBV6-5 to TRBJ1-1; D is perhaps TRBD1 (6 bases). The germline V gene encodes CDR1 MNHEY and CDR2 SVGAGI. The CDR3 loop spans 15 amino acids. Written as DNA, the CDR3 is TGTGCCAGCACTTCCTGCAGGGGAGGGAACGCTGAAGCTTTCTTT. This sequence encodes CASTSCRGGNAEAFF.

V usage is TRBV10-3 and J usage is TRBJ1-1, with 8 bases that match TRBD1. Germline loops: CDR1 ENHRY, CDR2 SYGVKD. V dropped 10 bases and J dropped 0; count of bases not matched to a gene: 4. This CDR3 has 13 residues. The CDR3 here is CATYRGVNTEAFF. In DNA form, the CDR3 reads TGTGCCACCTACAGGGGGGTGAACACTGAAGCTTTCTTT.

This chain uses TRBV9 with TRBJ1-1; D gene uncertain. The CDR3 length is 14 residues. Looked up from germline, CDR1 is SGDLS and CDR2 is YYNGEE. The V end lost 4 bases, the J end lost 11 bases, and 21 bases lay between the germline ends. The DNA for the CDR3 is TGTGCCAGCAGCCGCCTACGACACCGCCCTATGGCTTTCTTT. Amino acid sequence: CASSRLRHRPMAFF. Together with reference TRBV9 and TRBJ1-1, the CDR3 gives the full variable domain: DSGVTQTPKHLITATGQRVTLRCSPRSGDLSVYWYQQSLDQGLQFLIQYYNGEERAKGNILERFSAQQFPDLHSELNLSSLELGDSALYFCASSRLRHRPMAFFGQGTRLTVV.

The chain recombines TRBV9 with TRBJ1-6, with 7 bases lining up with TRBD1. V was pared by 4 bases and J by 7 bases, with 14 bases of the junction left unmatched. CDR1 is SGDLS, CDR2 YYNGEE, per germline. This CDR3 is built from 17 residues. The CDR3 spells CASSPRRATGINSPLHF. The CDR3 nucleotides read TGTGCCAGCAGCCCCCGACGGGCGACAGGGATCAATTCACCCCTCCACTTT.

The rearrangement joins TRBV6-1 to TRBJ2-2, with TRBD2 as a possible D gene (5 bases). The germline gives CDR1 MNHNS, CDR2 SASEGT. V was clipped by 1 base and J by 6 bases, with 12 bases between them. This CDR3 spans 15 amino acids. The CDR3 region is CASSEGDRRSGELFF. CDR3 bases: TGTGCCAGCAGTGAAGGCGACCGGAGGTCCGGGGAGCTGTTTTTT.

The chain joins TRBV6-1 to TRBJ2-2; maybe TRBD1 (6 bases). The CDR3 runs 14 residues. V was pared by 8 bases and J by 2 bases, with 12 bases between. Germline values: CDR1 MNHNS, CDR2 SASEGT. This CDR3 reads CASGTISNTGELFF. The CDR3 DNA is TGTGCCAGCGGGACAATATCTAACACCGGGGAGCTGTTTTTT.

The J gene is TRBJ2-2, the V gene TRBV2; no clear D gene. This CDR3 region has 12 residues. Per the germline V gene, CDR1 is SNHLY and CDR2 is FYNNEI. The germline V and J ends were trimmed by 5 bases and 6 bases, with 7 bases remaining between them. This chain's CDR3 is CASSPGPGELFF. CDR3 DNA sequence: TGTGCCAGCAGTCCCGGTCCCGGGGAGCTGTTTTTT.

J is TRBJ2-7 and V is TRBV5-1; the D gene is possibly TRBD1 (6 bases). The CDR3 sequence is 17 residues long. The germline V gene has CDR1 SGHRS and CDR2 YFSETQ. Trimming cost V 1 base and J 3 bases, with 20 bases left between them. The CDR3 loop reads CASSLNDRSTPNYEQYF. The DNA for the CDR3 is TGCGCCAGCAGCTTGAACGACAGGTCCACACCGAACTACGAGCAGTACTTC.

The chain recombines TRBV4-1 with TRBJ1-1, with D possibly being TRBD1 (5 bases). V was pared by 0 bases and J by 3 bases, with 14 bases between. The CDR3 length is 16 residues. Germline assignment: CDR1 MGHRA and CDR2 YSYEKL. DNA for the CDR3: TGCGCCAGCAGCCAAGATCGGCCTGGGGCAGACACTGAAGCTTTCTTT. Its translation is CASSQDRPGADTEAFF.

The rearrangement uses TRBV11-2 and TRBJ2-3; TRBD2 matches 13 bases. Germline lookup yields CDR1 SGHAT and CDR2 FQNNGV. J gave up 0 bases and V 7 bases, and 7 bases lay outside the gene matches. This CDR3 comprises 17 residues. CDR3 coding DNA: TGTGCCAGCAATCCGGGACTAGCGGGGCCCAGCACAGATACGCAGTATTTT. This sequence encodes CASNPGLAGPSTDTQYF.

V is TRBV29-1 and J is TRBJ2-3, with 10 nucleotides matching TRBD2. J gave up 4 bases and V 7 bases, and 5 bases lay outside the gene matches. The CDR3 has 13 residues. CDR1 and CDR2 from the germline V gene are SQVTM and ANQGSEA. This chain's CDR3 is CSASSGGADTQYF. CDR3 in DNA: TGCAGCGCCTCTAGCGGGGGAGCAGATACGCAGTATTTT.

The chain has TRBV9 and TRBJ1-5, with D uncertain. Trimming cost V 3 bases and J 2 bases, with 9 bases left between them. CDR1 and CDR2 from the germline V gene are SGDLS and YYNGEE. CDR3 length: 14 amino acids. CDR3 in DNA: TGTGCCAGCAGCGGAGAAGAAGGCAATCAGCCCCAGCATTTT. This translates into CASSGEEGNQPQHF.

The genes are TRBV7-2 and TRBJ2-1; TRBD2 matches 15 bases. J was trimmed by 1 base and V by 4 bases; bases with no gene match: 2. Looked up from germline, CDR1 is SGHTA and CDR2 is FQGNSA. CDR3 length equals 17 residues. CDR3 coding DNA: TGTGCCAGCAGCTCGGGACTAGCGGGGGGTTCCTACAATGAGCAGTTCTTC. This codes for CASSSGLAGGSYNEQFF.

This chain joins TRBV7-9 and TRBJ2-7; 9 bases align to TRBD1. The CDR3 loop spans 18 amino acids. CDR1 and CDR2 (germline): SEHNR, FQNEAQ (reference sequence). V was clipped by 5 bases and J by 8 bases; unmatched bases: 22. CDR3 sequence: CASSPPAGDRAKRTQQYF. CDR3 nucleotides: TGTGCCAGCAGCCCCCCAGCAGGGGACAGGGCCAAGAGGACTCAGCAGTACTTC. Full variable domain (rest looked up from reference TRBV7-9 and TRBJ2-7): DTGVSQNPRHKITKRGQNVTFRCDPISEHNRLYWYRQTLGQGPEFLTYFQNEAQLEKSRLLSDRFSAERPKGSFSTLEIQRTEQGDSAMYLCASSPPAGDRAKRTQQYFGPGTRLTVT.

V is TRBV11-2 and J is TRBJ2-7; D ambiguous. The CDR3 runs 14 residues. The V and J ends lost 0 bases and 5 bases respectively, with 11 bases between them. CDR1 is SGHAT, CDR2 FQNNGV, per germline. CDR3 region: CASSLDWVQDEQYF. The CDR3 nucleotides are TGTGCCAGCAGCTTAGATTGGGTTCAGGACGAGCAGTACTTC.

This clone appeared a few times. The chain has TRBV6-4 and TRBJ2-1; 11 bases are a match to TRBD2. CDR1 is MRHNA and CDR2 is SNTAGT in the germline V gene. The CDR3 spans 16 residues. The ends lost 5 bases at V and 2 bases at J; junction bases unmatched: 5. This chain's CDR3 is CASSSHSGGAYNEQFF. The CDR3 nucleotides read TGTGCCAGCAGTTCCCATAGCGGGGGGGCCTACAATGAGCAGTTCTTC.

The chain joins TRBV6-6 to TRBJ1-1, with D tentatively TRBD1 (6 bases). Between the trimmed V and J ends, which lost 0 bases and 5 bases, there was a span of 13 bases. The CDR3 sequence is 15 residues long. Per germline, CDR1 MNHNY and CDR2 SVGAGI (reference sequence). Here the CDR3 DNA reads TGTGCCAGCAGTTACTCCACAGGGAGAGGAACTGAAGCTTTCTTT. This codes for CASSYSTGRGTEAFF.

The CDR3 spells CSVEQGLQETQYF. CDR3 nucleotide sequence: TGCAGCGTTGAACAGGGCCTACAAGAGACCCAGTACTTC. This rearrangement joins TRBV29-1 to TRBJ2-5; D perhaps matches TRBD1 (5 bases). Germline values: CDR1 SQVTM, CDR2 ANQGSEA. This CDR3 is 13 amino acids long. V gave up 2 bases and J gave up 2 bases, with 9 bases separating them.

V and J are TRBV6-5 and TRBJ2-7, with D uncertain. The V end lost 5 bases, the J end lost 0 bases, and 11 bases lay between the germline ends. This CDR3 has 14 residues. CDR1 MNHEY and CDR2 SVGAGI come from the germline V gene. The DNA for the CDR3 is TGTGCCAGCAGTCAGGATGCACCCTCCTACGAGCAGTACTTC. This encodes CASSQDAPSYEQYF.

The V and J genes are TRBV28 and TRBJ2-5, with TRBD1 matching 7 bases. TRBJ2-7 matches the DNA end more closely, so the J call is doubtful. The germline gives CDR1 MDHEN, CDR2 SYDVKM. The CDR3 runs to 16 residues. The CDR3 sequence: CASSFPRQGLPYEQYF. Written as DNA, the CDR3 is TGTGCCAGCAGTTTCCCTAGACAGGGTTTACCCTACGAGCAGTACTTC.

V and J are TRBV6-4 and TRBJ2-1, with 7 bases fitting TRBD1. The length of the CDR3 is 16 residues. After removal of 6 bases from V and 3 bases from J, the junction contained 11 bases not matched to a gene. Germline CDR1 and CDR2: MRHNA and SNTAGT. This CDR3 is CASSPQDRTIYNEQFF. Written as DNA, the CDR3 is TGTGCCAGCAGCCCGCAGGACAGGACAATCTACAATGAGCAGTTCTTC.

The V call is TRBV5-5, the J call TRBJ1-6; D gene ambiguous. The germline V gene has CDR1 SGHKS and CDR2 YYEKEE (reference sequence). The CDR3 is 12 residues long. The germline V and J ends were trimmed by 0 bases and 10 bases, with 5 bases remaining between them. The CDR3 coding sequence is TGTGCCAGCAGCTTGGCCTCCTCACCCCTCCACTTT. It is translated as CASSLASSPLHF.

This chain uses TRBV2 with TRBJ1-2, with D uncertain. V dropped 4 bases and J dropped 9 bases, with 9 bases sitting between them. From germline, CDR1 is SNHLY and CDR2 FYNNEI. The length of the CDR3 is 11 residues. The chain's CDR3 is CASSGGERYTF. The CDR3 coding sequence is TGTGCCAGCAGTGGTGGGGAGCGCTACACCTTC.